These 14 T cell receptor beta chains came from one sample sequenced in a study of siplizumab effects on memory and regulatory T cells. Sequencing used immunoSEQ multiplex PCR; TCRdb keeps in-frame clones, though not all of them. The sample carries 90,000 to 120,000 clones, roughly 92% recorded once. Sequenced material: Tregs sorted from blood. The receptors were sampled from a human donor in good health.

J is TRBJ2-1 and V is TRBV30; the D gene is possibly TRBD1 (6 bases). The CDR3 is made up of 15 amino acids. The ends were cut back, 4 bases at V and 6 bases at J, with 19 bases in the middle. Germline assignment: CDR1 GTSNPN and CDR2 SVGIG (reference sequence). As DNA, the CDR3 is TGTGCCTGGAATGGACAGATTTTTTCCCGCAATGAGCAGTTCTTC. Translating it yields CAWNGQIFSRNEQFF.

This chain links TRBV14 with TRBJ2-6; no clear D gene. The germline gives CDR1 SGHDN, CDR2 FVKESK. V lost 4 bases, J lost 0 bases, and 10 bases lay in between. This CDR3 has 16 amino acids. CDR3 loop: CASSLRFGSGANVLTF. CDR3 DNA: TGTGCCAGCAGCCTCCGCTTCGGCTCTGGGGCCAACGTCCTGACTTTC.

This rearrangement joins TRBV4-1 to TRBJ2-7; D remains ambiguous. The germline V gene encodes CDR1 MGHRA and CDR2 YSYEKL. Trimming took 4 bases from V and 5 from J, leaving 12 bases between them. This CDR3 is 13 amino acids long. CDR3 in amino acids: CASSPSVLHEQYF. CDR3 in DNA: TGCGCCAGCAGCCCAAGTGTCCTCCACGAGCAGTACTTC.

J is TRBJ1-3 and V is TRBV5-1; 7 bases map to TRBD1. CDR1 and CDR2 from the germline V gene are SGHRS and YFSETQ. The CDR3 is 15 residues long. The J segment lost 3 bases and the V segment lost 4 bases, leaving 7 bases of the junction unmatched. The CDR3 region is CASSPTQGVGNTIYF. The DNA for the CDR3 is TGCGCCAGCAGCCCTACCCAGGGGGTTGGAAACACCATATATTTT.

The chain joins TRBV6-6 to TRBJ2-3; D is unresolved. The CDR3 has 16 amino acids. Trimming stripped 6 bases from V and 0 bases from J, with 16 bases between. Germline V gene lookup returns CDR1 MNHNY and CDR2 SVGAGI (reference sequence). The CDR3 loop reads CASRNLGPTSTDTQYF. The CDR3 DNA sequence: TGTGCCAGCAGAAACCTAGGCCCGACTAGCACAGATACGCAGTATTTT.

This clone was seen only a few times. J is TRBJ1-2 and V is TRBV18; TRBD1 matches 7 bases. Unmatched junction bases numbered 10, after V lost 4 bases and J lost 5 bases. This CDR3 has 15 residues. CDR1 and CDR2 (germline): KGHSH, LQKENI. The CDR3 loop reads CASSRREGASYGYTF. CDR3 DNA: TGTGCCAGCTCACGCAGGGAGGGGGCCAGTTATGGCTACACCTTC.

J is TRBJ2-5 and V is TRBV12-5; D is unresolved. The CDR3 sequence is 12 residues long. The V gene's germline CDR1 is LGHNT and CDR2 FRNRAP. V was shortened by 3 bases and J by 3 bases, with 5 bases between the two germline ends. CDR3 protein: CASGFRKETQYF. The CDR3 DNA follows: TGTGCTAGTGGTTTCCGGAAAGAGACCCAGTACTTC.

The gene calls are TRBV28 and TRBJ1-2; 7 bases are a match to TRBD1. V shed 2 bases and J 5 bases; nucleotides not matched to a gene: 17. The CDR3 runs 18 residues. CDR1 is MDHEN and CDR2 is SYDVKM in the germline V gene. The CDR3 region is CASSLIRGQPHSPYGYTF. The CDR3 DNA is TGTGCCAGCAGTTTAATAAGGGGACAGCCCCATTCCCCTTATGGCTACACCTTC.

The chain joins TRBV7-9 to TRBJ1-3; no firm D call. From germline, CDR1 is SEHNR and CDR2 FQNEAQ (reference sequence). This CDR3 has 15 residues. Trimming removed 1 base at V and 2 bases at J, with 9 bases between. The CDR3, as DNA: TGTGCCAGCAGCTTAGGGTCTGGGACTGGAAACACCATATATTTT. It translates to CASSLGSGTGNTIYF.

The chain links TRBV4-2 to TRBJ2-2, with D possibly being TRBD2 (6 bases). With 2 bases removed from V and 7 bases from J, the gap between germline ends came to 17 bases. The CDR3 extends over 16 amino acids. Germline CDR1 and CDR2: LGHNA and YNFKEQ. As DNA, the CDR3 is TGTGCCAGCAGCCAATTTCAGGGAGGTTCCCGCGGGGAGCTGTTTTTT. Encoded protein: CASSQFQGGSRGELFF.

The count of this clone is one. The chain joins TRBV28 to TRBJ1-4, with 7 nucleotides matching TRBD1. With V trimmed by 8 bases and J by 3 bases, 9 bases remained unmatched. Germline CDR1 is MDHEN and CDR2 is SYDVKM. This CDR3 is 15 amino acids long. For the CDR3, the DNA is TGTGCCAGCCAGATACTCGGGACAGCTAATGAAAAACTGTTTTTT. Amino acids: CASQILGTANEKLFF.

The chain joins TRBV7-7 to TRBJ2-1; unclear D gene. Deletions cut 0 bases from V and 8 bases from J, with 11 bases between. CDR1 is SSHAT and CDR2 is FNYEAQ in the germline V gene (reference sequence). CDR3 size: 14 residues. The CDR3 loop is CASSLAAFLDEQFF. CDR3 sequence (DNA): TGTGCCAGCAGCTTAGCAGCTTTTTTGGATGAGCAGTTCTTC.

The V call is TRBV7-9, the J call TRBJ2-1, with 7 positions matching TRBD2. J gave up 9 bases and V 6 bases, and 5 bases lay outside the gene matches. The CDR3 has 12 amino acids. Germline CDR1 reads SEHNR; CDR2 reads FQNEAQ (reference sequence). CDR3 protein: CASRRGGSEQFF. For the CDR3, the DNA is TGTGCCAGCAGAAGGGGAGGGTCTGAGCAGTTCTTC. Full variable domain (rest looked up from reference TRBV7-9 and TRBJ2-1): DTGVSQNPRHKITKRGQNVTFRCDPISEHNRLYWYRQTLGQGPEFLTYFQNEAQLEKSRLLSDRFSAERPKGSFSTLEIQRTEQGDSAMYLCASRRGGSEQFFGPGTRLTVL.

This clone was found a few times. The chain uses TRBV7-2 and TRBJ2-7; a possible D gene is TRBD1 (7 bases). This CDR3 has 15 amino acids. The germline V and J ends were trimmed by 7 bases and 3 bases, with 19 bases remaining between them. Germline assignment: CDR1 SGHTA and CDR2 FQGNSA. The CDR3 is CASTHRTGGVYEQYF. The CDR3 region has the DNA TGTGCCAGCACGCATAGGACAGGAGGGGTCTACGAGCAGTACTTC.